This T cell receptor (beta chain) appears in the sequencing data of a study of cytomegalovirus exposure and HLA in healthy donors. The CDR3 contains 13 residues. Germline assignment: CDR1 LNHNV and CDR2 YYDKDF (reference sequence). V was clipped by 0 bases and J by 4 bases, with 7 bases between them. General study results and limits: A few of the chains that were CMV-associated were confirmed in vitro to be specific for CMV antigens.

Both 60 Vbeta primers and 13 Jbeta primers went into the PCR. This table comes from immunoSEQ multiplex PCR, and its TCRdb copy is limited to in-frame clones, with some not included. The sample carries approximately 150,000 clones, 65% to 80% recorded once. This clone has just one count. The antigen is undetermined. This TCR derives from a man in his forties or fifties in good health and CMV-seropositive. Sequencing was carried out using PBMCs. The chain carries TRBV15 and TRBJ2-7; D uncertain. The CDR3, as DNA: TGTGCCACCAGCAGAGATCTAGTGTACGAGCAGTACTTC. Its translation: CATSRDLVYEQYF.